The rows below give T cell receptor beta chains drawn from one sample of a study of blood T cell repertoires in COVID-19. Assay: immunoSEQ multiplex PCR; the TCRdb copy retains only in-frame clones and omits some. In the table there are 110,000 or so clones, roughly 79% of which are singletons. Sequences were obtained from peripheral blood. These receptors all stem from a human donor in a cohort sampled during active COVID-19. Each CDR3 is given with its conserved first and last residue. D genes are given only for firm matches. Expanded clones get a size class; other rows say once, few or many, or leave the size out.

d_gene	v_gene	abundance	j_gene	CDR3nt	CDR3aa
.	TRBV3-1/TRBV3-2	.	TRBJ1-2	TGTGCCAGCAGCCACGGGGGACCTTATGGCTACACCTTC	CASSHGGPYGYTF
TRBD1	TRBV7-2	once	TRBJ1-4	TGTGCCAGCAGCGGTCAGGGGGCGCGGACTAATGAAAAACTGTTTTTT	CASSGQGARTNEKLFF
TRBD1	TRBV2	.	TRBJ1-4	TGTGCCAGCAGTGAAAACAGGGGCGATGAAAAACTGTTTTTT	CASSENRGDEKLFF
.	TRBV7-2	.	TRBJ2-3	TGTGCCAGCAGCTTAGGGGCCCTCACAGATACGCAGTATTTT	CASSLGALTDTQYF
TRBD1	TRBV25-1	.	TRBJ1-6	TGTGCCAGCAGAGACAGGGACGAATCCCCCCTCCACTTT	CASRDRDESPLHF
.	TRBV5-4	.	TRBJ2-7	TGTGCCAGCAGCATAGACAGGTACGAGCAGTACTTC	CASSIDRYEQYF
.	TRBV9	few	TRBJ2-7	TGTGCCAGCAGCGTTCTGCAGGGATCCGAGCAGTACTTC	CASSVLQGSEQYF
TRBD2	TRBV30	.	TRBJ2-7	TGTGCCTGGAGTGTAAGTCCCTGGACTAGCGGAGGGTACGAGCAGTACTTC	CAWSVSPWTSGGYEQYF
.	TRBV6-1	once	TRBJ2-7	TGTGCCAGCAGTGACCGACAGTTCTACGAGCAGTACTTC	CASSDRQFYEQYF
.	TRBV6-1	.	TRBJ1-2	TGTGCCAGCAGTGAAGAGGGAGGGTCGACTGGGGGCTACACCTTC	CASSEEGGSTGGYTF
TRBD1	TRBV7-3	few	TRBJ2-7	TGTGCCAGCAGTCCACAAGCCGGGACAGGCCACGAGCAGTACTTC	CASSPQAGTGHEQYF
TRBD1	TRBV18	.	TRBJ2-7	TGTGCCAGCTCACCTGGGACAGAGATCTACGAGCAGTACTTC	CASSPGTEIYEQYF
.	TRBV5-4	.	TRBJ1-3	TGTGCCAGCAGCTTGGGGACTCCCGGAAACACCATATATTTT	CASSLGTPGNTIYF
TRBD2	TRBV19	.	TRBJ2-7	TGTGCCAGTACCCGGACTAGCGGAGGCTACGAGCAGTACTTC	CASTRTSGGYEQYF
.	TRBV5-1	.	TRBJ1-4	TGCGCCAGCAGCTTCACACAGGGCCACTATGAAAAACTGTTTTTT	CASSFTQGHYEKLFF
.	TRBV10-3	.	TRBJ2-1	TGTGCCATCAGCGGCACGTCGGGGGACGCGCAGTTCTTC	CAISGTSGDAQFF
TRBD1	TRBV5-1	.	TRBJ1-6	TGCGCCAGCAGCTACGGACAGGAGACCAATTCACCCCTCCACTTT	CASSYGQETNSPLHF
.	TRBV6-2/TRBV6-3	.	TRBJ1-1	TGTGCCAGCAGTTGGAGGGCATCCACTGAAGCTTTCTTT	CASSWRASTEAFF
TRBD1	TRBV6-4	.	TRBJ1-1	TGTGCCAGCAGCCAGGACAGGGGCACTGAAGCTTTCTTT	CASSQDRGTEAFF
TRBD2	TRBV7-9	.	TRBJ2-1	TGTGCCAGCAGCTTAGTTAGCGGGGGGGCCATGACCTACAATGAGCAGTTCTTC	CASSLVSGGAMTYNEQFF
TRBD2	TRBV5-6	.	TRBJ2-2	TGTGCCAGCAGCCGCGGACTAGTGGTCGGGGAGCTGTTTTTT	CASSRGLVVGELFF
.	TRBV7-9	few	TRBJ2-7	TGTGCCAGCAGCTCAAGGGACAAGACCTACGAGCAGTACTTC	CASSSRDKTYEQYF
.	TRBV19	.	TRBJ2-3	TGTGCCAGTAGGGTCATCTCAGGAAGCACAGATACGCAGTATTTT	CASRVISGSTDTQYF
.	TRBV19	once	TRBJ1-5	TGTGCCAGTAGTATAGAAAACAGGGCCCAGCCCCAGCATTTT	CASSIENRAQPQHF
.	TRBV7-2	few	TRBJ1-6	TGTGCCAGCAGCCCAGGGTCCTATAATTCACCCCTCCACTTT	CASSPGSYNSPLHF
TRBD1	TRBV30	.	TRBJ2-7	TGTGCCTGGAGTGGACAGGGGGCGGGTTACGAGCAGTACTTC	CAWSGQGAGYEQYF
.	TRBV3-1/TRBV3-2	.	TRBJ1-1	TGTGCCAGCAGCCAAGAGACGGGGAACACTGAAGCTTTCTTT	CASSQETGNTEAFF
.	TRBV4-3	.	TRBJ2-4	TGCGCCAGCAGCCAAGGAGGGGGAGGGGATATTGCCAAAAACATTCAGTACTTC	CASSQGGGGDIAKNIQYF
.	TRBV6-4	.	TRBJ2-1	TGTGCCAGCAGTGACTCACTAGCAATAACCTACTACAATGAGCAGTTCTTC	CASSDSLAITYYNEQFF
.	TRBV15	.	TRBJ1-1	TGTGCCACCAGCAGAGACAGGACTGAAGCTTTCTTT	CATSRDRTEAFF
TRBD1	TRBV27	.	TRBJ1-1	TGTGCCAGCAGAAAACTAGGGGGCTCTGACACTGAAGCTTTCTTT	CASRKLGGSDTEAFF
.	TRBV11-1	.	TRBJ2-7	TGTGCCAGCAGCTTAGTACAGGGCAATTACGAGCAGTACTTC	CASSLVQGNYEQYF
.	TRBV27	many	TRBJ2-3	TGTGCCAGCCAATCGGACTGGGCCCCCGCAGATACGCAGTATTTT	CASQSDWAPADTQYF
.	TRBV27	.	TRBJ2-2	TGTGCCAGCAGTTTAGGTAGTCATTCCGGGGAGCTGTTTTTT	CASSLGSHSGELFF
TRBD2	TRBV6-2/TRBV6-3	.	TRBJ2-3	TGTGCCAGCAGTTACTCGCTAGCGGGGAACGCCTCTAGCACAGATACGCAGTATTTT	CASSYSLAGNASSTDTQYF
.	TRBV21-1	.	TRBJ1-3	TGTGCCAGCAGCAAAGAAGTGGTCGGGGCGGCGGGAGTTTGGGACTCTGGAAACACCATATATTTT	CASSKEVVGAAGVWDSGNTIYF
.	TRBV6-1	.	TRBJ1-6	TGTGCCAGCAGTGACCTCTCCTATAATTCACCCCTCCACTTT	CASSDLSYNSPLHF
.	TRBV28	.	TRBJ2-7	TGTGCCAGCAGTTTTCTGAGCTCCTACGAGCAGTACTTC	CASSFLSSYEQYF
.	TRBV7-9	once	TRBJ1-3	TGTGCCAGCAGCCCCCCCAGAGGAGCTGGAAACACCATATATTTT	CASSPPRGAGNTIYF
.	TRBV12-3/TRBV12-4	once	TRBJ2-7	TGTGCCAGCAGTCCTGCCTACGAGCAGTACTTC	CASSPAYEQYF
TRBD1	TRBV7-2	few	TRBJ1-2	TGTGCCAGCAGCGCAACACAGGGGGCAAGGATTCGAAACACCTTC	CASSATQGARIRNTF